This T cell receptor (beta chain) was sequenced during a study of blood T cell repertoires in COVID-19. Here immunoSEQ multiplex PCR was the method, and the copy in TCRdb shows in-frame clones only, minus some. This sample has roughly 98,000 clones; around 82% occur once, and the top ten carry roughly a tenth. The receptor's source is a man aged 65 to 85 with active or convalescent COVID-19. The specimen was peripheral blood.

This CDR3 reads CASSRDTKETQYF. In DNA, the CDR3 is TGTGCCAGCAGCCGGGACACAAAAGAGACCCAGTACTTC. This sequence joins TRBV5-4 and TRBJ2-5; the D gene is possibly TRBD1 (6 bases). This CDR3 comprises 13 residues. The V end lost 4 bases, the J end lost 3 bases, and 10 bases lay between the germline ends. Germline-derived CDR1 and CDR2 are SGHNT and YYREEE (reference sequence).